This T cell receptor beta chain is from a study of T cell changes during pregnancy in multiple sclerosis. TCRdb's table, derived via immunoSEQ multiplex PCR, lists solely in-frame clones and lacks some. Of 55,000 to 85,000 clones listed, roughly 91% are singletons. This specimen consisted of CD4+ T cells from peripheral blood mononuclear cells, obtained after pregnancy. The sequence came from a female donor with multiple sclerosis, enrolled in a pregnancy study.

This chain's CDR3 is CASSRTGDNSPLHF. The CDR3 DNA follows: TGTGCCAGTAGTAGGACAGGGGATAATTCACCCCTCCACTTT. The chain has TRBV19 and TRBJ1-6; 9 positions agree with TRBD1. CDR3 length equals 14 residues. Per germline, CDR1 LNHDA and CDR2 SQIVND (reference sequence). Losses at the gene ends were 4 bases for V and 5 bases for J; bases not matched to a gene: 0.